This T cell receptor beta chain was retrieved from a study of cytomegalovirus exposure and HLA in healthy donors (dated by TCRdb to about 2017). Notes on the research overall: In an earlier analysis of under 600 of the donors, 250 to 300 Gb of sequence data and 117 million unique TCR beta sequences from roughly 200 million T cells were reported. About 280 gigabases of sequencing data and roughly 90 million unique TCR sequences were included in an early release covering several hundred HLA-typed donors. Among the roughly 400 genotyped donors, roughly 80% belonged to the genetic ancestry cluster associated with self-reported Caucasian donors. The study aimed to test whether cataloging public T cell receptors could reveal signatures of past pathogen exposure. The study used immunosequencing to profile the T cell repertoires of 666 subjects and linked those repertoires to cytomegalovirus serostatus. In addition to the first cohort of 666 subjects, a separate validation cohort of 120 different subjects was used. To predict cytomegalovirus infection status, the study brought together high-throughput TCR immunosequencing, statistical association of individual TCRs with disease status, and machine learning. In a later analysis, previously published TCR beta repertoires from 600 to 850 donors were re-analyzed and high-resolution HLA genotyping was added so that TCR occurrence patterns could be studied. Rather than using new phenotypic data, the later analysis identified candidate immune exposures from TCR beta sequences and from how often those sequences occurred across donors. An earlier analysis of some 600 of the donors applied high-throughput TCR beta sequencing to assess whether each TCR beta V gene segment acted as functional or pseudogenic. Donor age, sex, ethnicity and CMV serostatus were compiled together with the repertoire data. A later genetic analysis used genome-wide SNP genotypes for about 65% of the 666 donors, treating that subset as a discovery cohort. Every discovery cohort repertoire had been produced on one sequencing platform. HLA typing included class I and class II loci at four-digit resolution. The number of donors typed differed by locus, with 629-630 for A, B, C, DRB1 and DQB1, roughly 520 for DQA1, over 600 for DPA1, and under 490 for DPB1. Several DR-DQ haplotypes were handled as single units for association and clustering because linkage in the cohort was strong. Among about 410 genotyped donors of the cohort, an average of about 240,000 unique TCR beta nucleotide sequences was sequenced per donor, of which 15% to 20% were non-productive. Study-wide findings and limitations: Three of the identified cytomegalovirus-associated TCR beta chains were confirmed in vitro to be specific for cytomegalovirus antigens. This cohort had only TCR beta chains sequenced, and the lack of alpha or paired-chain data limited which features could be detected. According to a later analysis, TCR association rates differed among HLA loci, with DRB1 alleles showing the most associated TCRs and HLA-C alleles showing the fewest. Correlated functional status among segregating V segments might reflect linkage disequilibrium, but an unknown experimental factor could not be ruled out. According to the authors, the approach could potentially be generalized to other disease states and immunological phenotypes. Most TCR sequences were observed very rarely across donors, whereas some public TCRs were present in many individuals. A cluster of highly shared sequence variants was judged likely to be a technical artifact of the sequencing pipeline. V-gene and J-gene trimming of TCR beta chains was associated with a missense DCLRE1C variant in a later genetic analysis, and the association was replicated in an independent cohort. Because HLA typing was missing for some donors at each locus, association tests included only the typed subset. In a later genetic analysis, fewer N-insertions in productive TCRs were reported among donors in an Asian-associated ancestry cluster than the approximately 630-donor mean. Some IMGT-functional V segments, including TRBV6-2 and TRBV6-3, could not be told apart with the 87-base-pair reads, so those segments were excluded. A later analysis found that HLA-associated TCR beta chains were more clonally expanded and had lower generation probabilities than equally common non-associated chains. A total of some 180 TCR beta chains were listed by the study as associated with cytomegalovirus. Most CMV-associated TCR beta chains appeared to be HLA-restricted in a later analysis, and the HLA associations seemed to be driven largely by CMV exposure. Assigning TCR associations to individual alleles was difficult when HLA alleles, especially DR and DQ, strongly co-occurred. A further reported finding was that TCR beta sequences accurately predicted the HLA-A and HLA-B alleles for most subjects in the first cohort. CMV serostatus was the only immune exposure information available for the cohort. An earlier analysis of roughly 570 of the donors showed that most TCR beta V segments appeared in productive rearrangements either about 90% or about 30% of the time, which broadly matched IMGT annotations. In both the original and validation cohorts, the classifier was reported to diagnose cytomegalovirus status with high specificity and sensitivity. Sequencing depth was assumed to be roughly uniform across donors in the presence/absence analyses, though that assumption may not hold. At a false discovery rate of 0.05, a later analysis linked roughly 17,000 TCR beta sequences to specific HLA alleles. Because counts were too low, about 18 rarely observed V segments, including chromosome 9 orphons, were left out of the earlier analysis of about 500 of the donors. A later analysis reported that several top co-occurrence clusters appeared linked to parvovirus B19, influenza, CMV and Epstein-Barr virus.

Looking up the germline V gene yields CDR1 SQVTM and CDR2 ANQGSEA. For this chain, trimming is 7 bases at the V end and 1 base at the J end, and the number of junction bases without a gene match is 8. CDR3 length: 14 amino acids, cysteine to phenylalanine. Only the CDR3 DNA stays, 42 bases, in frame from base 1. Library generation was performed with the immunoSEQ multiplex PCR assay. For the multiplex PCR, a mixture combining 60 forward primers for TCR Vbeta segments and 13 reverse primers for TCR Jbeta segments was used. Amplification of the CDR3 region of rearranged TCR beta genes was performed with a multiplex PCR assay on genomic DNA. The Illumina HiSeq System was used to sequence the amplified TCR beta libraries as 87-base-pair reads. As for the original processing: Across the roughly 670 repertoires, a later analysis counted approximately 75 million unique TCR beta chains, 9.5 million to 12 million of which were shared by at least two donors. Raw reads were error-corrected and collapsed into unique sequences with a nearest-neighbor algorithm that merged closely related sequences to remove PCR and sequencing errors. To assign V, D and J gene segments, CDR3 sequences were aligned to IMGT reference sequences. Each retained sequence needed at least a six-nucleotide match to both a V gene segment and a J gene segment. Rearrangements were classified as productive when the CDR3 lacked stop codons and remained in frame with V and J, and all other rearrangements were classified as non-productive. CDR3 was defined by IMGT convention, running from the second conserved V-encoded cysteine to the conserved J-encoded phenylalanine. In an earlier analysis of roughly 610 of the donors, sequences lacking an unambiguous match to a single V gene segment were excluded. In an earlier analysis of approximately 590 of the donors, V segments were called functional above 56.7% productive rearrangements and were called segregating when the between-donor standard deviation exceeded 5%. To diagnose cytomegalovirus status from the catalog of TCR beta chain sequences, a statistical classification framework was built. In a later analysis, V and J genes were assigned by comparing TCR nucleotide sequences against IMGT/GENE-DB human TR gene sequences. The TCRdist pipeline was used in a later analysis to assign CDR3 sequences and most-parsimonious VDJ recombination scenarios. In a later analysis, each TCR beta chain was defined by its CDR3 amino acid sequence together with its V-gene family, and reads lacking a unique V-gene family were excluded. A later analysis removed roughly 590 highly shared, low-generation-probability nucleotide sequences to deal with suspected cross-contamination and a sequencing artifact. In a later analysis, a clonal expansion index was calculated for each public chain from normalized within-repertoire ranks of inferred template counts. Generation probabilities in a later analysis came from a VDJ recombination model fitted to out-of-frame rearrangements, and those results were checked against IGoR. In a later analysis, TCR-TCR, TCR-HLA and TCR-CMV co-occurrence was scored with hypergeometric tests, and a repertoire-size bias correction was applied to TCR pairs. False discovery rates were estimated in a later analysis by permuting HLA or CMV assignments 20 times. In a later analysis, co-occurring TCRs were grouped with DBSCAN, and TCRdist sequence similarity was added when clustering was performed within HLA-allele-positive subsets. Co-occurrence clustering excluded repertoires with fewer than 30,000 or more than 120,000 public chains, plus five with anomalous nucleotide sharing. TCRdb stores this immuneACCESS table with in-frame sequences only. Part of the clones is absent; in the studies checked, under half of the shortfall reflects unresolved V genes, and no reason is known for the rest. The DNA was the basis for D and trimming; V, J and clone size are from that table. The sample includes approximately 150,000 clones, with 65% to 70% observed a single time. About 10% of the sample is in the top ten clones.

The cohort was made up of about 670 healthy bone marrow donors. Cohort members were all nominally healthy when sampled, although unrecorded immune exposures were likely present. The donor tested CMV seropositive and was one of the 289 seropositive cohort members. A peripheral blood sample was collected from each donor, and TCR beta sequencing was performed on peripheral blood mononuclear cells. Genomic DNA was extracted from the blood cell samples with the Qiagen DNeasy Blood Extraction Kit. This clone was detected only once. Its antigen is not yet known. Base quality data are lacking; no much larger clone is found one base away.

The rearrangement combines TRBV29-1 with TRBJ2-3, and 7 junction bases match TRBD1. Sequencing was performed on PBMCs. The TCR was taken from a man aged 25-40 years in good health and CMV-seropositive. The DNA is as follows: TGCAGCGGGCGGACAGGTCTCGGCACAGATACGCAGTATTTT. Protein translation: CSGRTGLGTDTQYF.